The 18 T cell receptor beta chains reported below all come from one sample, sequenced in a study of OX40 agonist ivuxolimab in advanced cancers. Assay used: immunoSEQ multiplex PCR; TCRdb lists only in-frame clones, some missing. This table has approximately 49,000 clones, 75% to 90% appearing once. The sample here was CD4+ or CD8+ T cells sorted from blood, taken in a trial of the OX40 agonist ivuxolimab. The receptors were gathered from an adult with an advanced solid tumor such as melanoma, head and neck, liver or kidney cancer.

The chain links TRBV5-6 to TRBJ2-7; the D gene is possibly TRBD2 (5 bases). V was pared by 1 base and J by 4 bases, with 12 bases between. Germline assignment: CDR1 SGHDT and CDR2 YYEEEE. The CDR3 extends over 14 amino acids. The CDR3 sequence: CASSLSHRRYEQYF. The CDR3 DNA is TGTGCCAGCAGCTTGTCGCATAGGAGGTACGAGCAGTACTTC.

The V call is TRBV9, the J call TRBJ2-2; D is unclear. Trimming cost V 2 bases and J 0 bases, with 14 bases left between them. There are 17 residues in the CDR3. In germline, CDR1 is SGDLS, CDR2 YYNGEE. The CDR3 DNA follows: TGTGCCAGCAGCGTGCCCCGTGGGTCAGCGAACACCGGGGAGCTGTTTTTT. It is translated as CASSVPRGSANTGELFF.

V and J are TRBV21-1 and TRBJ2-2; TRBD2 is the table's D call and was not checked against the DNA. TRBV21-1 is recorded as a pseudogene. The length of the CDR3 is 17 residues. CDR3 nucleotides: TGTGCCAGCAACCCGGGGGGAGGGAATCCCGAACACCGGGGAGCTGTTTTT. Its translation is CASNPGGGNPEHRGAVF.

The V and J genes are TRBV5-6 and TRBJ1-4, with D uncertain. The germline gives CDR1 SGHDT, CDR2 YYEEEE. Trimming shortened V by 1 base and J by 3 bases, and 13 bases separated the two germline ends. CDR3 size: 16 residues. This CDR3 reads CASSLFQDLANEKLFF. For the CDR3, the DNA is TGTGCCAGCAGCTTGTTCCAGGACCTTGCTAATGAAAAACTGTTTTTT.

CDR3: CASSQRHVNTEAFF. CDR3 sequence (DNA): TGTGCCAGCAGCCAAAGACACGTAAACACTGAAGCTTTCTTT. The chain carries TRBV7-8 and TRBJ1-1; D is unresolved. This CDR3 contains 14 residues. CDR1 is SGHVS and CDR2 is FQNEAQ in the germline V gene. V dropped 5 bases and J dropped 2 bases, with 12 bases sitting between them.

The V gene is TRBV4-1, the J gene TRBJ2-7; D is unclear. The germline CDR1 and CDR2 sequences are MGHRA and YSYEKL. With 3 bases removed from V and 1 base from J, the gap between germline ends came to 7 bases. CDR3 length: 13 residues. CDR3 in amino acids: CASSQVESYEQYF. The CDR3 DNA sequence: TGCGCCAGCAGCCAGGTTGAGTCCTACGAGCAGTACTTC.

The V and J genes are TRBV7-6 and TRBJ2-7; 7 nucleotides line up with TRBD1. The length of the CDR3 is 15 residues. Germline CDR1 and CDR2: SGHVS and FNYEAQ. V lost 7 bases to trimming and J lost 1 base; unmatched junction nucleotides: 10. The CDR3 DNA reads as TGTGCCAGCACCCCGGGACAGATATTTTCCTACGAGCAGTACTTC. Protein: CASTPGQIFSYEQYF.

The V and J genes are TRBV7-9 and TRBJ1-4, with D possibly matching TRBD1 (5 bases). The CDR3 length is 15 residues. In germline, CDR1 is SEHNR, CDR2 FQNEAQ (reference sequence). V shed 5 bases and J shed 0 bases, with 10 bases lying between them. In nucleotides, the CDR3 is TGTGCCAGCAGCGCCGACAGTGCAACTAATGAAAAACTGTTTTTT. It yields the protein CASSADSATNEKLFF. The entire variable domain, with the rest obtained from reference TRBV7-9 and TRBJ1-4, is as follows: DTGVSQNPRHKITKRGQNVTFRCDPISEHNRLYWYRQTLGQGPEFLTYFQNEAQLEKSRLLSDRFSAERPKGSFSTLEIQRTEQGDSAMYLCASSADSATNEKLFFGSGTQLSVL.

The CDR3 protein is CASSQDRRGGWNYGYTF. CDR3 sequence (DNA): TGTGCCAGCAGCCAAGATCGGAGAGGGGGCTGGAACTATGGCTACACCTTC. The V gene is TRBV14, the J gene TRBJ1-2; 7 nucleotides line up with TRBD1. Trimming at V came to 0 bases and at J to 2 bases, leaving 9 bases not matched to a gene. Germline CDR1 is SGHDN and CDR2 is FVKESK. The CDR3 is 17 residues long.

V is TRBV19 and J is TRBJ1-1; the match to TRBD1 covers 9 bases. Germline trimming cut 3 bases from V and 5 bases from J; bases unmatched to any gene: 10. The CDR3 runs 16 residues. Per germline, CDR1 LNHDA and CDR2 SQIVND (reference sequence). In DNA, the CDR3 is TGTGCCAGTAGTATCGGGACAGGGTACAGAGTTACTGAAGCTTTCTTT. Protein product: CASSIGTGYRVTEAFF.

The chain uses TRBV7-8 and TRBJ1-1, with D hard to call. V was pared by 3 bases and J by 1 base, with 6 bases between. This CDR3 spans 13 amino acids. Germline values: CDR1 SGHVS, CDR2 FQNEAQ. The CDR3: CASSFAGNTEAFF. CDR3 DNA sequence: TGTGCCAGCAGCTTTGCAGGGAACACTGAAGCTTTCTTT.

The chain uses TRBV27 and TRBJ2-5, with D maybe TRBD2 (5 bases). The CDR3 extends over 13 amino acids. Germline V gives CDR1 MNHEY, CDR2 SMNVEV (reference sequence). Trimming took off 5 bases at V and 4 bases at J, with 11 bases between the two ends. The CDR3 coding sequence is TGTGCCAGCAGTCTGTCAGAGGGAGAGACCCAGTACTTC. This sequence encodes CASSLSEGETQYF.

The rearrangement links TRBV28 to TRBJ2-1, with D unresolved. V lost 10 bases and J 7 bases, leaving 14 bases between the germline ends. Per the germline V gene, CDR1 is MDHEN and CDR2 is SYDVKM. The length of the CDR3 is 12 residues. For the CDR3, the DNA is TGTGCCACCCTCCGTGGCCGGAATGAGCAGTTCTTC. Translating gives CATLRGRNEQFF. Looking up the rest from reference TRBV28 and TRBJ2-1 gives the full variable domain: DVKVTQSSRYLVKRTGEKVFLECVQDMDHENMFWYRQDPGLGLRLIYFSYDVKMKEKGDIPEGYSVSREKKERFSLILESASTNQTSMYLCATLRGRNEQFFGPGTRLTVL.

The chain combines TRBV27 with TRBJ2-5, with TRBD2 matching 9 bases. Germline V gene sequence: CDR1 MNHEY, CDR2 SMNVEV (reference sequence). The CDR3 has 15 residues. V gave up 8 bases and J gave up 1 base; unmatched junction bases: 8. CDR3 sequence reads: CASGSSGATQETQYF. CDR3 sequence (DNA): TGTGCCAGCGGCTCTAGCGGGGCTACCCAAGAGACCCAGTACTTC.

In DNA form, the CDR3 reads TGCAGCGTTGAATGGCTCTCTGGGGCCAACGTCCTGACTTTC. It translates to CSVEWLSGANVLTF. The chain is built from TRBV29-1 and TRBJ2-6; D ambiguous. Germline values: CDR1 SQVTM, CDR2 ANQGSEA. CDR3 length equals 14 residues. The V end lost 2 bases, the J end lost 0 bases, and 5 bases lay between the germline ends.

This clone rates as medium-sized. The DNA for the CDR3 is TGTGCCAGCACCCTAAATCCGGGGGGTTCATATGGCTACACCTTC. Translation gives CASTLNPGGSYGYTF. The chain is built from TRBV6-5 and TRBJ1-2, with D maybe TRBD1 (5 bases). Germline V gene lookup returns CDR1 MNHEY and CDR2 SVGAGI. Trimming removed 7 bases from V and 5 bases from J, with 20 bases in between. This CDR3 spans 15 amino acids.

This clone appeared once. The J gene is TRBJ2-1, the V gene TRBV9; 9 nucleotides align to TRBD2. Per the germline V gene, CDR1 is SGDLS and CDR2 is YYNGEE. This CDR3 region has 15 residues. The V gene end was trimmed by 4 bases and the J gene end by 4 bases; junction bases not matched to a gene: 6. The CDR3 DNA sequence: TGTGCCAGCAGCCATAGCGGGGGCGCATACAATGAGCAGTTCTTC. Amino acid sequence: CASSHSGGAYNEQFF.

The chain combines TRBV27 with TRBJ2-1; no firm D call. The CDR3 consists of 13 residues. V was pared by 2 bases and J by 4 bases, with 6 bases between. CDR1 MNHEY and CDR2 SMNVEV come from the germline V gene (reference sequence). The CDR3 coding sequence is TGTGCCAGCAGTTTAGGGGTTTACAATGAGCAGTTCTTC. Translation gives CASSLGVYNEQFF.